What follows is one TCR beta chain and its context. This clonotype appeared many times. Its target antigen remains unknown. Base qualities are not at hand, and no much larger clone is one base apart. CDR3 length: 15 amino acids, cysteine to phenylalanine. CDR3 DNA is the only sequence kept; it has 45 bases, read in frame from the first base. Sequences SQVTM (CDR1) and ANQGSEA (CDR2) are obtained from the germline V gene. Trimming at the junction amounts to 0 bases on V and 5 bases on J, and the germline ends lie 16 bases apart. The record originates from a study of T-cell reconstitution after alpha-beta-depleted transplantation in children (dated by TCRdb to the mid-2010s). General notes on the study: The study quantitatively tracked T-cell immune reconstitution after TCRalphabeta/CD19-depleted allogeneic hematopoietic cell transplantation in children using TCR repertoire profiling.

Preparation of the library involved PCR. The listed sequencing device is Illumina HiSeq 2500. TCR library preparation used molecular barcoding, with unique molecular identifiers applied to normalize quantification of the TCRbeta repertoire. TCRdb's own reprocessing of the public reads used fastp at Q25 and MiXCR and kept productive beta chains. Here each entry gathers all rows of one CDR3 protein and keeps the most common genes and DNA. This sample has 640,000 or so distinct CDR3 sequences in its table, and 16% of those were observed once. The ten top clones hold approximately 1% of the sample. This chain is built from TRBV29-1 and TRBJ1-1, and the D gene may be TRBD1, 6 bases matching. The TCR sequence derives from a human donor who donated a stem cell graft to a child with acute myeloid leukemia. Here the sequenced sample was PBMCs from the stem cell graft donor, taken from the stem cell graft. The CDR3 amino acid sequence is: CSVEDWTVGNTEAFF. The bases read TGCAGCGTTGAAGATTGGACAGTTGGTAATACTGAAGCTTTCTTT.